Listed here is a single T cell receptor (beta chain). This clonotype showed up many times. This receptor's antigen is unknown. It has no much larger one-base neighbor in the sample; base qualities were not kept. Taken from cysteine to phenylalanine, the CDR3 has 14 residues. Only the CDR3 region is kept as DNA, spanning 42 bases read in frame from base 1. V loses 4 bases of germline sequence and J loses 4 bases, and the interval between the two ends is 11 bases. The data originate from a study of T cell repertoires in cytomegalovirus infection (dated by TCRdb to between 2018 and 2021). The study in broad terms: Donor HLA type was relevant to the analysis, because carriage of CMV infection together with the matching HLA type was indicated by public TCR beta signatures. Results and caveats for the whole study, not just this receptor: The ex vivo response was dominated by HLA-C-restricted CMV-specific TCR beta clonotypes, which also provided the single most frequent clonotype in two of eight donors. In both this cohort and an independent roughly 330-donor cohort, the cumulative frequency of public TCR beta family members distinguished carriers of CMV infection plus the relevant HLA type.

Sequencer: Illumina HiSeq 1500. In TCRdb, the public reads were trimmed at Q25 with fastp and aligned with MiXCR, with productive beta chains retained. Each record represents a unique CDR3 protein, reported with the most common genes and DNA among its rows. The sample table shows around 740,000 distinct CDR3 sequences, and 35% to 40% are seen once. Under 3% of the sample lies in the top ten. This sequence originates from a human donor in good health (CMV status not recorded). Some clones in this sample may be carry-over from other donors' samples. The sample comprised PBMCs. The sequence is built from TRBV12-3 or TRBV12-4 and TRBJ1-3; the D gene cannot be resolved reliably. The CDR3 reads as follows: CASSSDVAGNTIYF. The nucleotide sequence is given as TGTGCCAGCAGTTCGGATGTAGCCGGAAACACCATATATTTT.